Reported below is one TCR beta chain. The table lists this clonotype with many counts. Its specific antigen is unknown. Qualities for individual bases were not recorded, and no much larger clone is one base off. CDR1 and CDR2, looked up from the germline V gene, are MNHNS and SASEGT. The CDR3 runs 13 residues from the cysteine to the phenylalanine. Only CDR3 DNA is held: 39 bases, read in frame from base 1. V is pruned by 5 bases and J by 5 bases, leaving 5 bases of the junction without a gene match. The data were taken from a study of glioma-infiltrating T cells (dated by TCRdb to 2015 to 2016). Background for the entire study: Low-grade gliomas were WHO grade II oligodendrogliomas or astrocytomas, and glioblastomas were WHO grade IV tumors sampled at initial rather than recurrent diagnosis. Glioma patients received dexamethasone for six or fewer days before surgery. The sequencing target for blood libraries was about 4- to 11-fold coverage of 950,000 to 1,000,000 peripheral T cells. TCR alpha- and beta-chain repertoires were sequenced from glioma tissue, non-neoplastic brain tissue and matched peripheral blood mononuclear cells. To measure divergence between tissue and blood T-cell populations, each tissue-infiltrating repertoire was compared with the peripheral blood repertoire of the same patient. The paired cohort was made up of three low-grade glioma patients, several primary glioblastoma patients and three non-glioma patients who contributed non-neoplastic brain tissue.

TCR alpha and beta CDR3 regions were amplified with the iRepertoire nested amplicon-rescue multiplex PCR (arm-PCR) platform from RNA. For one-step reverse transcription and amplification, roughly 90-400 ng of tissue mRNA or PBMC total RNA was used as input. Following bead purification, Illumina adapters were added by a secondary multiplex PCR, and libraries between 200 and 400 bp were gel-purified. The libraries contained internal 6-nucleotide barcodes that were used for demultiplexing. Sequencing of the libraries was done on an Illumina MiSeq using 2x220 or 2x250 nucleotide paired-end reads. As for how the authors treated the data: Paired reads were merged using FLASH 1.2.11 and were aligned to the GRCh37 human genome using BWA-MEM, after which TRA and TRB reads were extracted. For V and J assignment, an IMGT-derived reference of cassette sequences and CDR3 motifs that included pseudogenes was used. Reads were translated in three frames, and productive CDR3s were defined as those with a C...FGXG motif and no stop codons. A clonotype was defined as a unique combination of a V-J cassette pair and a CDR3 amino acid sequence. Reads were filtered by Hamming distance, with the threshold set by the sequence error rate of each sample in mapped regions. TCRdb reprocessed the public reads (quality trimming at Q25 with fastp, clone calling with MiXCR) and kept in-frame beta chains. Rows are unified per CDR3 protein, each entry keeping the most common DNA and genes. Here the V and J calls rest on TCRdb's processing, not on the authors' analysis. The sample yields about 380,000 distinct CDR3 sequences; roughly 41% were counted once. Approximately 12% of the sample is in the top ten clones.

Results and caveats for the whole study, not just this receptor: Very few CDR3 sequences were found to be shared between tissue and blood, and this scarcity was attributed to high CDR3 diversity and limited sampling. Patients with low tissue-blood divergence were marked by a signature set of shared blood CDR3 motifs, and that set was depleted in highly divergent patients. Small numbers underpinned the group comparisons: roughly 8 glioblastoma patients, three low-grade glioma patients and three non-neoplastic patients. In non-neoplastic patients, VJ-independent divergence between tissue and blood fell below expectation, whereas in all gliomas, and especially in low-grade gliomas, the divergence rose above expectation.

Immediately after resection, surgical brain or tumor specimens were cryofrozen in liquid nitrogen, and peripheral blood cells were collected at the same time. The V gene is TRBV6-1 and the J gene is TRBJ1-1; TRBD1 fits 7 bases in the junction. Sequenced material: glioma tissue, nonneoplastic brain tissue, or PBMCs (not recorded which). This TCR came from a human donor with low-grade glioma or glioblastoma, undergoing nonglioma brain surgery, or in good health (not recorded which). The sequence in DNA is TGTGCCAGCAGTTATAACAGGGGTACTGAAGCTTTCTTT. Protein translation: CASSYNRGTEAFF.